This is a list of T cell receptor beta chains from one sample in a study of shared clonotypes between healthy human individuals. The assay was immunoSEQ multiplex PCR, and TCRdb's table has in-frame clones only and misses some. This table has 600,000 to 750,000 clones, 55% to 75% appearing once. The specimen sequenced was memory CD4+ T cells sorted from blood. All receptors derive from a woman aged 25 to 39 in good health. Each CDR3 is given with its conserved first and last residue. The order of the fields is clone size, D gene, V gene, J gene, CDR3 DNA, CDR3 protein. D genes are given only for firm matches. Rows may omit the clone size; those that give it use once, few, many or a size class.

>.|.|TRBV7-8|TRBJ2-7
TGTGCCAGCAGCTTAGGTAGGGGGCGGGGGAACGAGCAGTACTTC
CASSLGRGRGNEQYF
>.|.|TRBV5-1|TRBJ1-4
TGCGCCAGCAGCGGCCCCGGGTCCAGTAGTTCGGAACTGTTTTTT
CASSGPGSSSSELFF
>.|TRBD2|TRBV9|TRBJ2-3
TGTGCCAGCAGCGTAGTGGCTAGCGGGAGGGGCACAGATACGCAGTATTTT
CASSVVASGRGTDTQYF
>.|.|TRBV7-9|TRBJ2-1
TGTGCCAGCAGCCAGGAGATCTGGGTACGACCTAGCTCCTACAATGAGCAGTTCTTC
CASSQEIWVRPSSYNEQFF
>.|.|TRBV4-2|TRBJ2-3
TGTGCCAGCAGCCAAGGGAGGGGGGACCCTAGCACAGATACGCAGTATTTT
CASSQGRGDPSTDTQYF
>few|.|TRBV30|TRBJ2-1
TGTGCCTGGACCGGACCCTCCTACAATGAGCAGTTCTTC
CAWTGPSYNEQFF
>.|.|TRBV29-1|TRBJ1-1
TGCAGCGTCCTTGAAGTCCCGAACACTGAAGCTTTCTTT
CSVLEVPNTEAFF
>.|.|TRBV11-2|TRBJ2-5
TGTGCCAGCAGCCCAGGGAGCAGTACCAAGACCCAGTACTTC
CASSPGSSTKTQYF
>.|TRBD1|TRBV5-6|TRBJ1-5
TGTGCCAGCAGCCGGGACAGGGGGAACCTAAATCAGCCCCAGCATTTT
CASSRDRGNLNQPQHF
>.|TRBD1|TRBV11-2|TRBJ2-2
TGTGCCAGCAGTCAGGGGGCGAGCACCGGGGAGCTGTTTTTT
CASSQGASTGELFF
>.|.|TRBV4-1|TRBJ1-2
TGCGCCAGCAGCCAAGAGATGAAAGGCAGGGGAGGTCGCGACTATGGCTACACCTTC
CASSQEMKGRGGRDYGYTF
>.|TRBD2|TRBV19|TRBJ2-5
TGTGCCAGTAGTCCCAAACACGGACTAGCGGGAACCAGGGAGACCCAGTACTTC
CASSPKHGLAGTRETQYF
>.|.|TRBV4-1|TRBJ1-4
TGCGCCAGCAGCCAAGATACAGAATCGGGCCTAAGGCGGGGACTGTTTTTT
CASSQDTESGLRRGLFF
>few|.|TRBV7-2|TRBJ1-1
TGTGCCAGCAGCTCACAGGGTGGGAACACTGAAGCTTTCTTT
CASSSQGGNTEAFF
>.|.|TRBV6-5|TRBJ1-5
TGTGCCAGCAGTTATTCAGGGGATAGCAATCAGCCCCAGCATTTT
CASSYSGDSNQPQHF
>few|.|TRBV2|TRBJ1-2
TGTGCCAGCAGAGGACAGTTAGCTAACTATGGCTACACCTTC
CASRGQLANYGYTF
>.|.|TRBV19|TRBJ2-1
TGTGCCAGTAGTATTCCGGGGCCCCTTCTCTTC
CASSIPGPLLF
>.|.|TRBV19|TRBJ2-3
TGTGCCAGTAGTGCTCCGGGAGTCACCACAGATACGCAGTATTTT
CASSAPGVTTDTQYF
>.|TRBD2|TRBV6-4|TRBJ2-1
TGTGCCAGCAGTGACGGACTAGCGGGCAATGAGCAGTTCTTC
CASSDGLAGNEQFF
>.|.|TRBV21-1|TRBJ2-2
TGTGCCAGCAGCAACGAAGGGACCGGGACAGGCAACACCGGGGAGCTGTTTTTT
CASSNEGTGTGNTGELFF
>.|.|TRBV28|TRBJ2-7
TGTGCCAGCAGTTTACCCCGACAGTTCTCCTACGAGCAGTACTTC
CASSLPRQFSYEQYF
>.|.|TRBV11-2|TRBJ2-1
TGTGCCAGCAGCTCCTACTCCTACAATGAGCAGTTCTTC
CASSSYSYNEQFF
>.|.|TRBV7-8|TRBJ1-2
TGTGCCAGCAGCTTACCATCAAACAGGGTCGGCGGCTACACCTTC
CASSLPSNRVGGYTF
>.|TRBD1|TRBV19|TRBJ1-5
TGTGCCAGTATGTCCCTCGACAGGGGATGGAATCAGCCCCAGCATTTT
CASMSLDRGWNQPQHF
>.|.|TRBV11-2|TRBJ2-3
TGTGCCAGCAGCTTAGAGCGGAGCACAGATACGCAGTATTTT
CASSLERSTDTQYF
>.|.|TRBV2|TRBJ2-5
TGTGCCAGCAGTGAAGGGAGGCAGACCAAAATCCAAGAGACCCAGTACTTC
CASSEGRQTKIQETQYF
>many|TRBD1|TRBV2|TRBJ2-7
TGTGCCAGCAGTCCCGAGGGACAGGGCCAGACGGAGCAGTACTTC
CASSPEGQGQTEQYF
>.|TRBD2|TRBV9|TRBJ2-5
TGTGCCAGCAGCGTAGTATCGGGGGGAGGTACCCAGTACTTC
CASSVVSGGGTQYF
>.|.|TRBV28|TRBJ2-3
TGTGCCAGCAGTTCTCAGGGGTATACGCAGTATTTT
CASSSQGYTQYF
>.|.|TRBV28|TRBJ1-5
TGTGCCAGCAGCTGGACACAGGGTTATCAGCCCCAGCATTTT
CASSWTQGYQPQHF
>.|.|TRBV19|TRBJ2-2
TGTGCCAGTAGTACCCAAGCGGTCGGGGAGCTGTTTTTT
CASSTQAVGELFF
>.|.|TRBV28|TRBJ1-4
TGTGCCAGCAGAAAACAGGTGTTAGGTGAAAAACTGTTTTTT
CASRKQVLGEKLFF
>.|.|TRBV5-6|TRBJ2-7
TGTGCCAGCAGCTGGGCCCACGAGCAGTACTTC
CASSWAHEQYF
>.|TRBD1|TRBV28|TRBJ1-4
TGTGCCAGCCAAACCTCGGGGACAGGGAATGAAAAACTGTTTTTT
CASQTSGTGNEKLFF
>.|TRBD2|TRBV5-4|TRBJ2-3
TGTGCCAGCAGCCGACGCGGGGGTCCAGATACGCAGTATTTT
CASSRRGGPDTQYF
>.|TRBD2|TRBV28|TRBJ2-3
TGTGCCAGCAGCGGAGCGGGACTAGATCTTTATACGCAGTATTTT
CASSGAGLDLYTQYF
>.|.|TRBV2|TRBJ2-5
TGTGCCACCTACGGGCTTGAGAGTAGCGGAGAGACCCAGTACTTC
CATYGLESSGETQYF
>.|TRBD1|TRBV7-2|TRBJ1-1
TGTGCCAGCAGCCGAAACAGGGGTACTGAAGCTTTCTTT
CASSRNRGTEAFF
>.|TRBD2|TRBV6-1|TRBJ2-7
TGTGCCAGCAGTGCACGACTGGCTAGCGGGAGGGGGACCTACGAGCAGTACTTC
CASSARLASGRGTYEQYF
>many|.|TRBV9|TRBJ1-2
TGTGCCAGCAGCACCAACCAATATGGCTACACCTTC
CASSTNQYGYTF
>.|TRBD1|TRBV7-9|TRBJ2-1
TGTGCCAGCAGCCGGGGACCGGGACAGCTATACAATGAGCAGTTCTTC
CASSRGPGQLYNEQFF
>.|TRBD2|TRBV5-1|TRBJ2-1
TGCGCCAGCAGCTTGACCCTAGCGGGGTACAATGAGCAGTTCTTC
CASSLTLAGYNEQFF
>.|TRBD2|TRBV4-2|TRBJ2-2
TGTGCCAGCAGCGCAAAACTAGCGGGAGGAGATACCGGGGAGCTGTTTTTT
CASSAKLAGGDTGELFF
>.|TRBD2|TRBV6-5|TRBJ2-2
TGTGCCAGCATCGGGACTAGCGGCACCGGGGAGCTGTTTTTT
CASIGTSGTGELFF
>.|TRBD1|TRBV18|TRBJ1-1
TGTGCCAGCTCACCGGACAGGGGCGACACTGAAGCTTTCTTT
CASSPDRGDTEAFF
>.|TRBD1|TRBV7-8|TRBJ1-2
TGTGCCAGCAGCAACCCACAGCGACAGGGGGCTTTTCGATTGGGTGGCTACACCTTC
CASSNPQRQGAFRLGGYTF
>.|TRBD2|TRBV7-8|TRBJ2-1
TGTGCCAGCAGCAGCCTAGCGGGAGGGCTTGATGAGCAGTTCTTC
CASSSLAGGLDEQFF
>.|.|TRBV18|TRBJ1-2
TGTGCCAGCTCGCCTAAGGGGAGCTATGGCTACACCTTC
CASSPKGSYGYTF
>.|TRBD2|TRBV9|TRBJ2-7
TGTGCCAGCAGCGTAGGACTGTCGCGGGAGCTCTACGAGCAGTACTTC
CASSVGLSRELYEQYF
>.|.|TRBV2|TRBJ1-3
TGTGCCAGCAGTGGGACAGTGAATCCGGGAAACACCATATATTTT
CASSGTVNPGNTIYF
>.|.|TRBV7-9|TRBJ2-2
TGTGCCAGCAGCTTAGCGCTGGGCAGGAAGAACACCGGGGAGCTGTTTTTT
CASSLALGRKNTGELFF
>.|.|TRBV6-1|TRBJ1-1
TGTGCCAGCAGTGAAGGGCTGAGGAACACTGAAGCTTTCTTT
CASSEGLRNTEAFF
>few|.|TRBV7-2|TRBJ1-2
TGTGCCAGCAGCTCCCAACAGACACCCTATGGCTACACCTTC
CASSSQQTPYGYTF
>.|.|TRBV7-9|TRBJ2-1
TGTGCCAGCAGCTTAGTATCTAATGAGCAGTTCTTC
CASSLVSNEQFF
>.|.|TRBV23-1|TRBJ1-5
TGCGCCAGCAGTCAATCTTCTAACAGATGTCGAAGCAATCAGCCCCAGCATTTT
CASSQSSNRCRSNQPQHF
>.|TRBD1|TRBV10-1|TRBJ1-5
TGCGCCAGCAGGGAACGGGACAGGGTTCACAATCAGCCCCAGCATTTT
CASRERDRVHNQPQHF